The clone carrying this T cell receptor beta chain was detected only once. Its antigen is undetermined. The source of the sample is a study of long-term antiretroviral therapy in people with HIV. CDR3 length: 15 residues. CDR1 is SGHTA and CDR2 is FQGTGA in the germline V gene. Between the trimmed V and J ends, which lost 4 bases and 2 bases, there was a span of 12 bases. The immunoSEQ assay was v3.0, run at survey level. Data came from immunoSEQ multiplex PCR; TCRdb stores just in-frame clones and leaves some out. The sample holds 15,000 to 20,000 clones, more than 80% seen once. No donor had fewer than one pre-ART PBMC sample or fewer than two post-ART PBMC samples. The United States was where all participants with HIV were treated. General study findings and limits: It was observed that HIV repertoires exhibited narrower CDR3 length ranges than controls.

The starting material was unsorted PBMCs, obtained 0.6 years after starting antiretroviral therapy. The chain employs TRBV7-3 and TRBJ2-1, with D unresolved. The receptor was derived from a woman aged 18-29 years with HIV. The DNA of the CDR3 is TGTGCCAGCAGCTCCACCAGCGCCGCCTACAATGAGCAGTTCTTC. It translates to CASSSTSAAYNEQFF. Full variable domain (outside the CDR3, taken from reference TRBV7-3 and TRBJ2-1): GAGVSQTPSNKVTEKGKYVELRCDPISGHTALYWYRQSLGQGPEFLIYFQGTGAADDSGLPNDRFFAVRPEGSVSTLKIQRTERGDSAVYLCASSSTSAAYNEQFFGPGTRLTVL.